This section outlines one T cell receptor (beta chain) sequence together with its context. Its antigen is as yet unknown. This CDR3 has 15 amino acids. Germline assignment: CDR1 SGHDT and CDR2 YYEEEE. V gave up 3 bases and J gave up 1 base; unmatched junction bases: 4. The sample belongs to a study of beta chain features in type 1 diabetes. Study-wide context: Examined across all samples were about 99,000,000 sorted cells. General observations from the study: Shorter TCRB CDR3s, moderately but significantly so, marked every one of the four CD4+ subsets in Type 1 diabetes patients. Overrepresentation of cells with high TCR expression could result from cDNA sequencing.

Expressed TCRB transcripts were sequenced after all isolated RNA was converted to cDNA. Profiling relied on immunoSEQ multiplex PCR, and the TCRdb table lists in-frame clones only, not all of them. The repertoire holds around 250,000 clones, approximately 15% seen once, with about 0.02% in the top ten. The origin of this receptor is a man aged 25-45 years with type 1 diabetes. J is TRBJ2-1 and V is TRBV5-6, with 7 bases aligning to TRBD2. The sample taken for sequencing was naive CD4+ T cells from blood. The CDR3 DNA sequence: TGTGCCAGCAGCTCCCCGGGGGGATCCTACAATGAGCAGTTCTTC. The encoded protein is CASSSPGGSYNEQFF.